This T cell receptor beta chain stems from a study of PD-L1 blockade in urothelial cancer. About the study: Male sex and bladder-origin urothelial cancer characterized about 85% of the 29 patients. Whole-study results and caveats: Pretreatment peripheral blood TCR clonality that fell below the median predicted better survival among the patients studied.

Clones were sequenced by immunoSEQ multiplex PCR, and TCRdb holds only the in-frame ones, with some missing. Altogether 100,000 to 150,000 clones are present, roughly 88% being singletons, with the ten largest covering around 2.4%. Of note for this clone: The antigen is undetermined.

Time point noted: peripheral blood 6 weeks after treatment start. The cohort comprised individuals with locally advanced or metastatic urothelial carcinoma. V was pared by 7 bases and J by 3 bases, with 5 bases of the junction left unmatched. In germline, CDR1 is MNHEY, CDR2 SVGAGI. The CDR3 extends over 14 amino acids. This chain connects TRBV6-5 to TRBJ2-1; 8 positions agree with TRBD1. The sequence was obtained from a man over 45 with urothelial cancer. The starting material was PBMCs, obtained around atezolizumab (anti-PD-L1) treatment. The CDR3 sequence: CASTWDRFYNEQFF. CDR3 DNA: TGTGCCAGCACCTGGGACAGGTTCTACAATGAGCAGTTCTTC.